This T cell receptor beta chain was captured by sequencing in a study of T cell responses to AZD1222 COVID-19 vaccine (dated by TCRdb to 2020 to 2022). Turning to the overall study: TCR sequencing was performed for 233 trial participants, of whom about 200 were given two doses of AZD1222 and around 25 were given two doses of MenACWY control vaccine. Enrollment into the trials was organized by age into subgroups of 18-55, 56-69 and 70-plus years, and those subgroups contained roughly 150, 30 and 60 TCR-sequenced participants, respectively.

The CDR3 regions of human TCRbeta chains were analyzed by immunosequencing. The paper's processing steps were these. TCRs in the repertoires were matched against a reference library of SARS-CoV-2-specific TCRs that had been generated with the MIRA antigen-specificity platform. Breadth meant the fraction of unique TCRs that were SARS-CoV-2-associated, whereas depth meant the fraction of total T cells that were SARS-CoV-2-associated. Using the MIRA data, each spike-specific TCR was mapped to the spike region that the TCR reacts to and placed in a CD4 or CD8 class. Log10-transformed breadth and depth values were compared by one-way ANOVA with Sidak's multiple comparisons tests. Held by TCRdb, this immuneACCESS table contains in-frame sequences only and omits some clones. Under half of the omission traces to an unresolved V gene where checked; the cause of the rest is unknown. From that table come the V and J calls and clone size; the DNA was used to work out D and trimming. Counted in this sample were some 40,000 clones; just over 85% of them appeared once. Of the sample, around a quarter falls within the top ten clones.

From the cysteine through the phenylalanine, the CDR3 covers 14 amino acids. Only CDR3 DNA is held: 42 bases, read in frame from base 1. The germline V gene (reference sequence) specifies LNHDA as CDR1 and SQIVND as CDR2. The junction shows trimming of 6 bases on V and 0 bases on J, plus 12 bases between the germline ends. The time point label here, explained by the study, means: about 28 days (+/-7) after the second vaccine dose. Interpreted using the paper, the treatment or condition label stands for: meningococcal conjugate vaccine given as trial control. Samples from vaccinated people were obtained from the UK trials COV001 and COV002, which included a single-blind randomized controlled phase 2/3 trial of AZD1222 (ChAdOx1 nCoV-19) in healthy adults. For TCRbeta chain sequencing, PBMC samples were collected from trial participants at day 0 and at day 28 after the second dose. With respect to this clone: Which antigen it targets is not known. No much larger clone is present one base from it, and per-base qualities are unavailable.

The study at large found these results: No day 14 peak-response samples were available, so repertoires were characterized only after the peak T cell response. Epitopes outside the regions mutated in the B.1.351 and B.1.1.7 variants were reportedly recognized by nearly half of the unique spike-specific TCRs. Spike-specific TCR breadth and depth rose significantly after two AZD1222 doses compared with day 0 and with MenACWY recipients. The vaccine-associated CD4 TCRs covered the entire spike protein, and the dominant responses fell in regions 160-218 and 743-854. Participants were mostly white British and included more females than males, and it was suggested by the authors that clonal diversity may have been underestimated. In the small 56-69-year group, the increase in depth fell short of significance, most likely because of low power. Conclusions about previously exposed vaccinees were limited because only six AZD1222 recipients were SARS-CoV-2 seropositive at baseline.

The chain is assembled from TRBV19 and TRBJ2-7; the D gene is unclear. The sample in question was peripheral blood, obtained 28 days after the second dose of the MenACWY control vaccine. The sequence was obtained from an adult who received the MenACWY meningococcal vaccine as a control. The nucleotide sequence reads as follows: TGTGCCAGTAGCGTGACGGCGTCCTCCTACGAGCAGTACTTC. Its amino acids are CASSVTASSYEQYF.